Listed here is a single T cell receptor beta chain. The CDR3 runs to 18 residues. V dropped 6 bases and J dropped 0 bases, with 21 bases sitting between them. Germline V gene sequence: CDR1 SGHVS, CDR2 FNYEAQ. RNA was extracted with the RNeasy kit, and a quantity of 0.5 to 1 ug was reverse transcribed using random hexamers. The CDR3 of TCR beta was amplified by immunoSEQ multiplex PCR across 54 Vbeta and 13 Jbeta. TCRdb re-analysed the immunoSEQ multiplex PCR reads in MiXCR, keeping a single row per CDR3 protein. This sample has 150,000 to 200,000 distinct CDR3 sequences, with approximately 95% found just once. This sample is part of a study of CD8 T cells in Susac syndrome.

J is TRBJ1-3 and V is TRBV7-6, with no clear D. The clonotype originates from a human donor with multiple sclerosis. The specimen sequenced was CD4+ T cells from PBMCs. The CDR3 sequence: CASSIPWVKGGSGNTIYF. The DNA for the CDR3 is TGTGCCAGCAGTATTCCGTGGGTGAAGGGAGGCTCTGGAAACACCATATATTTT.